These T cell receptor beta chains were read from a single sample in a study of CD8 T cells in ankylosing spondylitis. MiXCR, run by TCRdb on the 5' RACE reads, gives a single entry per CDR3 protein. The table lists 750,000 to 850,000 distinct CDR3 sequences, 12% of them singletons. The specimen was blood, either unsorted or a sorted T cell fraction (not recorded which). These receptors were collected from a male donor with ankylosing spondylitis. Both conserved end residues are part of each CDR3. The order of the fields is D gene, V gene, J gene, clone size, CDR3 DNA, CDR3 protein. A D gene is named only where the DNA matches it firmly. Size values are once, few and many counts, or a class for expanded clones, and some rows have none.

D: NA
V: TRBV20-1
J: TRBJ2-5
size: few
DNA: TGCAGTGCGAGCGAACTAGCTATGCCAGAGACCCAGTACTTC
CDR3: CSASELAMPETQYF

D: NA
V: TRBV5-1
J: TRBJ1-2
size: NA
DNA: TGCGCCAGCAGGCCTTGGCAGGGTGATGGCTACACCTTC
CDR3: CASRPWQGDGYTF

D: TRBD2
V: TRBV20-1
J: TRBJ2-2
size: NA
DNA: TGCAGTGCTACCGAGGAGGGGACTAGCGGATTTAACGGGGAGCTGTTTTTT
CDR3: CSATEEGTSGFNGELFF

D: NA
V: TRBV4-3
J: TRBJ1-6
size: once
DNA: TGCGCCAGCAGCAGGGATATTGCCTATAATTCACCCCTCCACTTT
CDR3: CASSRDIAYNSPLHF

D: NA
V: TRBV11-2
J: TRBJ2-1
size: NA
DNA: TGTGCCAGCAGCTTGCCGGGACGGCTGCCCTACAATGAGCAGTTCTTC
CDR3: CASSLPGRLPYNEQFF

D: TRBD1
V: TRBV20-1
J: TRBJ1-5
size: NA
DNA: TGCAGTGCTAGTCGGGACAGCGTGAATCAGCCCCAGCATTTT
CDR3: CSASRDSVNQPQHF

D: NA
V: TRBV4-3
J: TRBJ1-3
size: few
DNA: TGCGCCAGCAGCCAAGATCTCGCGGGATTTGGAAACACCATATATTTT
CDR3: CASSQDLAGFGNTIYF

D: NA
V: TRBV20-1
J: TRBJ1-5
size: few
DNA: TGCAGTGCTAGCAGCCGGGACCTTAATCAGCCCCAGCATTTT
CDR3: CSASSRDLNQPQHF

D: NA
V: TRBV4-3
J: TRBJ2-1
size: NA
DNA: TGCGCCAGCAGCCAAGGCCCTAGGGGGTACAATGAGCAGTTCTTC
CDR3: CASSQGPRGYNEQFF

D: NA
V: TRBV20-1
J: TRBJ2-3
size: few
DNA: TGCAGTGCTAGACCGGAATCGAAACGGGGGACCACAGATACGCAGTATTTT
CDR3: CSARPESKRGTTDTQYF

D: NA
V: TRBV7-2
J: TRBJ2-3
size: many
DNA: TGTGCCAGCAGCTTGGGTCCCGGAGATACGCAGTATTTT
CDR3: CASSLGPGDTQYF

D: NA
V: TRBV14
J: TRBJ2-4
size: few
DNA: TGTGCCAGCAGTTCCGTAGGGGGTCCCAAAAACATTCAGTACTTC
CDR3: CASSSVGGPKNIQYF

D: TRBD1
V: TRBV10-3
J: TRBJ1-1
size: few
DNA: TGTGCCATCAGTTTCACAGGGGTTGACACTGAAGCTTTCTTT
CDR3: CAISFTGVDTEAFF

D: NA
V: TRBV20-1
J: TRBJ2-7
size: few
DNA: TGCAGTGCTAGAGATTGGGTTAGCTCCTACGAGCAGTACTTC
CDR3: CSARDWVSSYEQYF

D: TRBD1
V: TRBV29-1
J: TRBJ1-2
size: NA
DNA: TGCAGCGTCCTACGGACAGGAGCAGCCTATGGCTACACCTTC
CDR3: CSVLRTGAAYGYTF

D: NA
V: TRBV5-1
J: TRBJ1-5
size: NA
DNA: TGCGCCAGCAGCGCCGACAGTACCTCGGGGCCCCAGCATTTT
CDR3: CASSADSTSGPQHF

D: NA
V: TRBV29-1
J: TRBJ2-2
size: few
DNA: TGCAGCGTTGTACTTCCCCCCGCCTACTCGAGCACCGGGGAGCTGTTTTTT
CDR3: CSVVLPPAYSSTGELFF

D: TRBD1
V: TRBV5-5
J: TRBJ2-7
size: NA
DNA: TGTGCCAGCAGCTTGGTGGGACAGGAGATCGAGGAGCAGTACTTC
CDR3: CASSLVGQEIEEQYF

D: TRBD1
V: TRBV29-1
J: TRBJ1-1
size: NA
DNA: TGCAGCGTCAGATCGAGGGGGACAGGCACTGAAGCTTTCTTT
CDR3: CSVRSRGTGTEAFF

D: TRBD1
V: TRBV6-1
J: TRBJ1-2
size: few
DNA: TGTGCCAGCAGACCAACAGGGGAGGTTGGCTACACCTTC
CDR3: CASRPTGEVGYTF

D: NA
V: TRBV6-2/TRBV6-3
J: TRBJ2-7
size: NA
DNA: TGTGCCAGCAGTTTCAACCCGGGACGCTTTGTCGAGCAGTACTTC
CDR3: CASSFNPGRFVEQYF

D: NA
V: TRBV4-3
J: TRBJ2-3
size: NA
DNA: TGCGCCAGCAGCCAACTAGCACTTAGCACAGATACGCAGTATTTT
CDR3: CASSQLALSTDTQYF

D: TRBD1
V: TRBV15
J: TRBJ2-7
size: NA
DNA: TGTGCCACCAGCAGAGAGGGGCAGGGGGTCTACGAGCAGTACTTC
CDR3: CATSREGQGVYEQYF

D: NA
V: TRBV20-1
J: TRBJ1-1
size: NA
DNA: TGCAGTGCTAGTCATCCGGCGATAAAGGCTGAAGCTTTCTTT
CDR3: CSASHPAIKAEAFF

D: NA
V: TRBV28
J: TRBJ1-6
size: few
DNA: TGTGCCAGCAGTCTACAGGGATCCACCCTCCACTTT
CDR3: CASSLQGSTLHF

D: NA
V: TRBV5-1
J: TRBJ2-1
size: many
DNA: TGCGCCAGCAGCATCCAGGGGGGGACCTACAATGAGCAGTTCTTC
CDR3: CASSIQGGTYNEQFF

D: NA
V: TRBV6-1
J: TRBJ1-5
size: NA
DNA: TGTGCCAGCAGCCGCCAGAGGAGTAATCAGCCCCAGCATTTT
CDR3: CASSRQRSNQPQHF

D: TRBD2
V: TRBV20-1
J: TRBJ2-5
size: many
DNA: TGCAGTGCTAGAGATGTGGTAGCGGGCCTTCAAGAGACCCAGTACTTC
CDR3: CSARDVVAGLQETQYF

D: NA
V: TRBV6-5
J: TRBJ1-2
size: few
DNA: TGTGCCAGCAGTTACTCTAACAGAGCTAACTATGGCTACACCTTC
CDR3: CASSYSNRANYGYTF

D: TRBD2
V: TRBV15
J: TRBJ2-3
size: NA
DNA: TGTGCCACCAGCAGGGACCTGCGGATGACTAGCGGGGATACGCAGTATTTT
CDR3: CATSRDLRMTSGDTQYF

D: TRBD2
V: TRBV4-1
J: TRBJ2-5
size: NA
DNA: TGCGCCAGCAGCCAAGTGACTAGCCGAATCCGCGGGGAGACCCAGTACTTC
CDR3: CASSQVTSRIRGETQYF

D: TRBD2
V: TRBV15
J: TRBJ2-3
size: NA
DNA: TGTGCCACCAGCAGAGGAGCGGGAGATACAGATACGCAGTATTTT
CDR3: CATSRGAGDTDTQYF

D: NA
V: TRBV24-1
J: TRBJ2-1
size: NA
DNA: TGTGCCACCAGTGATTTGGGCACCCCGGTACCCAATGAGCAGTTCTTC
CDR3: CATSDLGTPVPNEQFF

D: TRBD1
V: TRBV10-3
J: TRBJ2-5
size: many
DNA: TGTGCCATCCGACAGGGAAAGGACCAAGAGACCCAGTACTTC
CDR3: CAIRQGKDQETQYF

D: TRBD1
V: TRBV20-1
J: TRBJ1-2
size: NA
DNA: TGCAGTGCTAGTTCCAGGGGGGCAGGATATGGCTACACCTTC
CDR3: CSASSRGAGYGYTF

D: NA
V: TRBV15
J: TRBJ2-1
size: many
DNA: TGTGCCACCAGCAAGGGGGGCACCGTTAACAATGAGCAGTTCTTC
CDR3: CATSKGGTVNNEQFF

D: NA
V: TRBV5-1
J: TRBJ2-1
size: NA
DNA: TGCGCCAGCAGGCGGGGACTGGGGGGTTCCTACAATGAGCAGTTCTTC
CDR3: CASRRGLGGSYNEQFF

D: NA
V: TRBV20-1
J: TRBJ2-1
size: few
DNA: TGCAGTGCCGGAGGGTTACTAGCAGCCTACAATGAGCAGTTCTTC
CDR3: CSAGGLLAAYNEQFF

D: NA
V: TRBV5-6
J: TRBJ2-3
size: few
DNA: TGTGCCAGCAGCCCGTCAGGATCCTCTGATACGCAGTATTTT
CDR3: CASSPSGSSDTQYF

D: TRBD1
V: TRBV29-1
J: TRBJ1-1
size: many
DNA: TGCAGCGCGAGGGGACAGTCGAACACTGAAGCTTTCTTT
CDR3: CSARGQSNTEAFF

D: TRBD2
V: TRBV4-2
J: TRBJ2-3
size: few
DNA: TGTGCCAGCAGCCTACGAAAAGCGGGGGGGATGATCACAGATACGCAGTATTTT
CDR3: CASSLRKAGGMITDTQYF